The source of this TCR beta chain is a study of blood T cell repertoires in COVID-19. Study details: Samples taken during acute and convalescent COVID-19 were collected in the United States, Italy and Spain.

Original processing notes: Reference gene primer amplification yielded estimated nucleated cell counts. Sequenced by immunoSEQ multiplex PCR; TCRdb stores in-frame clones only, minus some. The D gene and trimming were derived from the DNA, and the V and J assignments and clone size from that table. The data contain around 99,000 clones, about 91% of them singletons. The germline V gene has CDR1 MNHNY and CDR2 SVGAGI (reference sequence). Trimming removed 6 bases from V and 8 bases from J; junction bases left unmatched: 9. This CDR3 has 13 residues. The V call is TRBV6-6, the J call TRBJ1-2; 7 bases align to TRBD1. The source material was peripheral blood. This TCR derives from a man aged 50 or older with active or convalescent COVID-19. The CDR3 region is CASRPDREGGYTF. CDR3 DNA sequence: TGTGCCAGCAGACCCGACAGGGAAGGAGGCTACACCTTC.